Each of the 9 T cell receptor beta chains below was sequenced from the same sample in a study of blood T cells in healthy people across ages. The use of a sample-barcoded 5' primer and a J-beta primer mix characterized a second PCR of roughly 7 to 11 cycles. From the 5' RACE reads, TCRdb called clonotypes with MiXCR, one entry per CDR3 protein. The sample shows 850,000 to 1,300,000 distinct CDR3 sequences, over 35% of them seen only once. Material for sequencing was blood. These receptors were taken from a woman in her sixties in good health.

The rearrangement links TRBV5-6 to TRBJ2-7, with D maybe TRBD1 (6 bases). The V and J ends lost 4 bases and 4 bases respectively, with 15 bases between them. The CDR3 runs to 14 residues. Germline V lookup: CDR1 SGHDT, CDR2 YYEEEE. CDR3 amino acids: CASSRQGIGYEQYF. The CDR3 DNA reads TGTGCCAGCAGCCGTCAGGGGATAGGTTACGAGCAGTACTTC.

This clonotype has just a few counts. The V and J genes are TRBV29-1 and TRBJ2-5; D perhaps matches TRBD2 (5 bases). The CDR3 is 15 amino acids. CDR1 is SQVTM and CDR2 is ANQGSEA in the germline V gene. The V end was cut by 7 bases, the J end by 2 bases, with 20 bases between. The CDR3 bases are TGCAGCGCTACCAAGCCCGGTGGCGGGCAAGAGACCCAGTACTTC. Encoded protein: CSATKPGGGQETQYF.

The rearrangement links TRBV9 to TRBJ2-1, with TRBD2 matching over 16 bases. Trimming removed 3 bases from V and 15 bases from J; junction bases left unmatched: 6. CDR1 is SGDLS and CDR2 is YYNGEE in the germline V gene. The CDR3 consists of 14 residues. This chain's CDR3 is CASSGGLAGGPPFF. Here the CDR3 DNA reads TGTGCCAGCAGCGGGGGACTAGCGGGAGGGCCACCGTTCTTC.

The V call is TRBV9, the J call TRBJ2-1; TRBD1 matches 8 bases. Germline CDR1 and CDR2: SGDLS and YYNGEE. With V trimmed by 3 bases and J by 6 bases, 11 bases remained unmatched. The CDR3 consists of 16 residues. CDR3 sequence: CASSARTGHSGNEQFF. CDR3 nucleotides: TGTGCCAGCAGCGCACGGACAGGGCATTCTGGCAATGAGCAGTTCTTC.

The J gene is TRBJ1-1, the V gene TRBV29-1; maybe TRBD1 (6 bases). The germline V gene encodes CDR1 SQVTM and CDR2 ANQGSEA. The CDR3 totals 14 residues. Trimming cost V 4 bases and J 7 bases, with 19 bases left between them. The CDR3 region is CSVGGTLKGGEAFF. The CDR3 DNA follows: TGCAGCGTTGGAGGGACACTTAAAGGAGGTGAAGCTTTCTTT. Based on the CDR3 plus reference TRBV29-1 and TRBJ1-1, the full variable domain is SAVISQKPSRDICQRGTSLTIQCQVDSQVTMMFWYRQQPGQSLTLIATANQGSEATYESGFVIDKFPISRPNLTFSTLTVSNMSPEDSSIYLCSVGGTLKGGEAFFGQGTRLTVV.

The gene calls are TRBV29-1 and TRBJ2-2; tentative D call: TRBD2 (6 bases). V was cut by 7 bases and J by 4 bases, with 10 bases left in between. This CDR3 has 12 amino acids. Germline loops: CDR1 SQVTM, CDR2 ANQGSEA. DNA of the CDR3: TGCAGCGGGGACGGGGGCACCGGGGAGCTGTTTTTT. Residues: CSGDGGTGELFF.

This rearrangement joins TRBV27 to TRBJ1-2; perhaps TRBD1 as D (5 bases). There are 13 residues in the CDR3. Germline CDR1 and CDR2: MNHEY and SMNVEV (reference sequence). Trimming cost V 1 base and J 8 bases, with 11 bases left between them. CDR3 amino acids: CASSLFGREGYTF. The CDR3 region has the DNA TGTGCCAGCAGTTTATTCGGCAGGGAAGGCTACACCTTC.

This rearrangement joins TRBV3-1 to TRBJ1-2, with D uncertain. The CDR3 contains 16 residues. The V gene lost 3 bases and the J gene lost 7 bases, with 21 bases spanning the gap. CDR1 and CDR2 (germline): LGHDT, YNNKEL (reference sequence). The CDR3 spells CASSQKLGPSLRGYTF. In DNA, the CDR3 is TGTGCCAGCAGCCAGAAACTCGGACCATCCCTGCGTGGCTACACCTTC.

The sample holds many counts of this clonotype. V and J are TRBV12-3 or TRBV12-4 and TRBJ2-7; 7 bases align to TRBD1. This CDR3 comprises 14 residues. The junction had 7 bases not matched to a gene; V was cut back by 6 bases and J by 2 bases. The CDR3 DNA follows: TGTGCCAGCAGCTTATCAGGGGGTACCTACGAGCAGTACTTC. As protein: CASSLSGGTYEQYF.